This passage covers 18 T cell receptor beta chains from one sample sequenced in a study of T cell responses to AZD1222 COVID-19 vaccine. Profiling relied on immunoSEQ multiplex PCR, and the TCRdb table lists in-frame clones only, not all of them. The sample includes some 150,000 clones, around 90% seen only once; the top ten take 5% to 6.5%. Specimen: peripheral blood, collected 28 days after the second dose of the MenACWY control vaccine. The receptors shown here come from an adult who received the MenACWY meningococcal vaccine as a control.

The CDR3 DNA sequence: TGTGCCAGTAGTATAGACTCACAAAAGTACACCATATATTTT. Translating it yields CASSIDSQKYTIYF. This chain uses TRBV19 with TRBJ1-3; no clear D. CDR1 and CDR2 from the germline V gene are LNHDA and SQIVND (reference sequence). This CDR3 region has 14 residues. The V end lost 0 bases, the J end lost 8 bases, and 11 bases lay between the germline ends.

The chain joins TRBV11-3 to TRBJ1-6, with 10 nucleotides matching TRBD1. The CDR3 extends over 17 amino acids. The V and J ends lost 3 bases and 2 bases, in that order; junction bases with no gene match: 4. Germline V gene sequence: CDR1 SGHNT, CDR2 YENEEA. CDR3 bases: TGTGCCAGCAGCTTCGGGGACAGGGGTCCCTATAATTCACCCCTCCACTTT. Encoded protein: CASSFGDRGPYNSPLHF. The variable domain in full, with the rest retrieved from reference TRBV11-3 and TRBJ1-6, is EAGVVQSPRYKIIEKKQPVAFWCNPISGHNTLYWYLQNLGQGPELLIRYENEEAVDDSQLPKDRFSAERLKGVDSTLKIQPAELGDSAVYLCASSFGDRGPYNSPLHFGNGTRLTVT.

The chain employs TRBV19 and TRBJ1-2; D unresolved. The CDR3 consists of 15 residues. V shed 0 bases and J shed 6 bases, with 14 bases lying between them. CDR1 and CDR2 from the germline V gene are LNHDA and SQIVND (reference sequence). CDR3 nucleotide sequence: TGTGCCAGTAGTATAGACTCGCGGGGATCCCATGGCTACACCTTC. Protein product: CASSIDSRGSHGYTF.

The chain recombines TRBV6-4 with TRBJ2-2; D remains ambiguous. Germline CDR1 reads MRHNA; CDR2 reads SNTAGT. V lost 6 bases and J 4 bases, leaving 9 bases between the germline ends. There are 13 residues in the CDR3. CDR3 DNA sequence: TGTGCCAGCAGCGAAGTAAGCACCGGGGAGCTGTTTTTT. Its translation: CASSEVSTGELFF.

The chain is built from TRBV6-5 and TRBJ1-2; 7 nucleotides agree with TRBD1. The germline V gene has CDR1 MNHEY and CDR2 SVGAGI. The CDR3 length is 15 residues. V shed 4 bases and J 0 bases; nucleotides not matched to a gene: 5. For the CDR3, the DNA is TGTGCCAGCAGTTGGACAGGTGCCGCTAACTATGGCTACACCTTC. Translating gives CASSWTGAANYGYTF.

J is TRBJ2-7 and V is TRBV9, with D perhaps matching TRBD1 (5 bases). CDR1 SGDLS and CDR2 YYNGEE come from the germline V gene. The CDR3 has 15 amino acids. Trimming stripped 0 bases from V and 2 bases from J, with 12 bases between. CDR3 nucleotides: TGTGCCAGCAGCGTAGGTTGGGGCAGCACCTACGAGCAGTACTTC. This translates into CASSVGWGSTYEQYF.

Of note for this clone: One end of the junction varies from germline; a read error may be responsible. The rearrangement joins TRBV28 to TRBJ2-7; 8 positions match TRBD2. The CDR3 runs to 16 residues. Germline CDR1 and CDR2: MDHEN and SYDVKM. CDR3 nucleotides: TGTGCCAGCTGTTTACGGGGGGGGGTGGACTCCTACGAGCAGTACTTC. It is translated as CASCLRGGVDSYEQYF.

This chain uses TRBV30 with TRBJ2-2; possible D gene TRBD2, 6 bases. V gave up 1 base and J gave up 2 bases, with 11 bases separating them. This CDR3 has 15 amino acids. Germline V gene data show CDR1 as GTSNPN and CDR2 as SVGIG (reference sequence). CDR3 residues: CAWSELAINTGELFF. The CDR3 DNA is TGTGCCTGGAGTGAACTAGCCATTAACACCGGGGAGCTGTTTTTT. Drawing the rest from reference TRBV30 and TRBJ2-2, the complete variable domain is SQTIHQWPATLVQPVGSPLSLECTVEGTSNPNLYWYRQAAGRGLQLLFYSVGIGQISSEVPQNLSASRPQDRQFILSSKKLLLSDSGFYLCAWSELAINTGELFFGEGSRLTVL.

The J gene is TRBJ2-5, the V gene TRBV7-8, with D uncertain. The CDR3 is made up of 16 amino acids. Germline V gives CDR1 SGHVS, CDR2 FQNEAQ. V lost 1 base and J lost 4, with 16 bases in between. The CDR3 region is CASSLGMVSAPETQYF. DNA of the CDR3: TGTGCCAGCAGCTTAGGGATGGTTTCAGCCCCAGAGACCCAGTACTTC.

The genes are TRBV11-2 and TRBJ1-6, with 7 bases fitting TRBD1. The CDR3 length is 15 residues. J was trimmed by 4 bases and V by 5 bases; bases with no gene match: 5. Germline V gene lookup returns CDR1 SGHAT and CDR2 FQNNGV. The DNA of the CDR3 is TGTGCCAGCAGCGGCCGGGACAGATATAATTCACCCCTCCACTTT. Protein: CASSGRDRYNSPLHF. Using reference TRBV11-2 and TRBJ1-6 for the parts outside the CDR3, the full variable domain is EAGVAQSPRYKIIEKRQSVAFWCNPISGHATLYWYQQILGQGPKLLIQFQNNGVVDDSQLPKDRFSAERLKGVDSTLKIQPAKLEDSAVYLCASSGRDRYNSPLHFGNGTRLTVT.

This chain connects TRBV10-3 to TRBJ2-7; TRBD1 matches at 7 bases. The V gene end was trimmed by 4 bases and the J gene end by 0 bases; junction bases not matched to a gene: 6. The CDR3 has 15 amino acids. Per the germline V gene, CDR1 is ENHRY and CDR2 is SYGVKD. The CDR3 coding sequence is TGTGCCATCAGTGCCCCCCGGGACAGCTCCTACGAGCAGTACTTC. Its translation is CAISAPRDSSYEQYF.

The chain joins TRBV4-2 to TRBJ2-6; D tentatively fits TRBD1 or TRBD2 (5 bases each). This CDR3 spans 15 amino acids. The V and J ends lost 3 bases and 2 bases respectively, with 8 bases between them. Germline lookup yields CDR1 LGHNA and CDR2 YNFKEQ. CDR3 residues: CASSQWGTGANVLTF. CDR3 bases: TGTGCCAGCAGCCAGTGGGGGACTGGGGCCAACGTCCTGACTTTC.

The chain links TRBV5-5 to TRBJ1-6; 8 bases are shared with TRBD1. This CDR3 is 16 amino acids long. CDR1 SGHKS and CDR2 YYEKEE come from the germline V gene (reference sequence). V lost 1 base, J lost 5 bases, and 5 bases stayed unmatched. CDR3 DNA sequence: TGTGCCAGCAGCTTGTCTAGGACAGGGCATAATTCACCCCTCCACTTT. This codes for CASSLSRTGHNSPLHF.

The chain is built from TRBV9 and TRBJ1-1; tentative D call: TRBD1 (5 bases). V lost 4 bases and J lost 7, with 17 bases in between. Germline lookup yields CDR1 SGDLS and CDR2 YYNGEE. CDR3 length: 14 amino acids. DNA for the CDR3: TGTGCCAGCAGCTTCACCGCAGGGCCACTTGAAGCTTTCTTT. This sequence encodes CASSFTAGPLEAFF.

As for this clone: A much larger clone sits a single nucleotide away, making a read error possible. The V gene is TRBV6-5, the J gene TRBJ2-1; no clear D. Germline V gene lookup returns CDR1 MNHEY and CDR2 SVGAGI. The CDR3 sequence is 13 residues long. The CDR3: CASSRPGSNEQLF. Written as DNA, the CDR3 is TGTGCCAGCAGTCGACCGGGCTCCAATGAGCAGCTCTTC.

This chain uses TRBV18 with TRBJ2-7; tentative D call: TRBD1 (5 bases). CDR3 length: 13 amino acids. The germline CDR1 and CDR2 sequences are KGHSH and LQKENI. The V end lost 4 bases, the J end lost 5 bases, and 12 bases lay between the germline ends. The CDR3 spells CASSLWGSHEQYF. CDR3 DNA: TGTGCCAGCTCACTCTGGGGCTCGCACGAGCAGTACTTC.

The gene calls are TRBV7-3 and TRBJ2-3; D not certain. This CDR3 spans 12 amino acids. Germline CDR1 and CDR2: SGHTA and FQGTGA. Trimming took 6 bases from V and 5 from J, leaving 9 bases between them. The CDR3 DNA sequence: TGTGCCAGCAGTTTCCTCGGAGATACGCAGTATTTT. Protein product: CASSFLGDTQYF.

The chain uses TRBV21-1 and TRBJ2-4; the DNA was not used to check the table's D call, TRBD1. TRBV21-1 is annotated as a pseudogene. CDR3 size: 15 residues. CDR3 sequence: CASSGTTLAKNIQYF. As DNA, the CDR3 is TGTGCCAGCAGCGGGACAACCCTAGCCAAAAACATTCAGTACTTC.